This is a list of T cell receptor beta chains from one sample in a study of T cells in Graves' hyperthyroidism and ophthalmopathy. TCRdb itself ran the multiplex PCR reads through MiXCR, one entry per CDR3 protein. The data show about 720,000 distinct CDR3 sequences, roughly 15% seen once. Sequencing was carried out using blood. These receptors all come from a man aged 18 to 29 with Graves' hyperthyroidism. Both conserved end residues are part of each CDR3. Fields, in order: clone size, J gene, D gene, V gene, CDR3 protein, CDR3 DNA. D genes are given only for firm matches. Clone sizes are given selectively: once, few, many, or a class where the clone is expanded.

clone_size: many; j_call: TRBJ1-1; d_call: .; v_call: TRBV12-3/TRBV12-4; cdr3_aa: CASRLDLNTEAFF; cdr3_nt: TGTGCCAGCAGGCTCGATTTGAACACTGAAGCTTTCTTT
clone_size: .; j_call: TRBJ2-1; d_call: .; v_call: TRBV18; cdr3_aa: CASSPRQGGDEQFF; cdr3_nt: TGTGCCAGCTCACCACGGCAGGGTGGGGATGAGCAGTTCTTC
clone_size: .; j_call: TRBJ2-7; d_call: .; v_call: TRBV24-1; cdr3_aa: CATSDLGTAGIYEQYF; cdr3_nt: TGTGCCACCAGTGATTTGGGGACGGCGGGTATATACGAGCAGTACTTC
clone_size: .; j_call: TRBJ1-2; d_call: .; v_call: TRBV18; cdr3_aa: CASSLPGGGYGYTF; cdr3_nt: TGTGCCAGCTCCCTTCCCGGTGGTGGCTATGGCTACACCTTC
clone_size: .; j_call: TRBJ2-3; d_call: .; v_call: TRBV7-7; cdr3_aa: CASSPKGPPDTQYF; cdr3_nt: TGTGCTAGCAGCCCAAAAGGACCGCCAGATACGCAGTATTTT
clone_size: few; j_call: TRBJ2-3; d_call: .; v_call: TRBV9; cdr3_aa: CASSVATPMGDTQYF; cdr3_nt: TGTGCCAGCAGCGTAGCTACCCCCATGGGTGATACGCAGTATTTT
clone_size: few; j_call: TRBJ1-1; d_call: .; v_call: TRBV20-1; cdr3_aa: CSAYKVSTEAFF; cdr3_nt: TGCAGTGCCTATAAAGTCAGCACTGAAGCTTTCTTT
clone_size: many; j_call: TRBJ2-1; d_call: TRBD2; v_call: TRBV20-1; cdr3_aa: CSASQPSGKTYNEQFF; cdr3_nt: TGCAGTGCTAGCCAGCCTAGCGGGAAAACCTACAATGAGCAGTTCTTC
clone_size: many; j_call: TRBJ2-2; d_call: .; v_call: TRBV29-1; cdr3_aa: CSVEESGSGELFF; cdr3_nt: TGCAGCGTTGAAGAATCAGGGTCCGGGGAGCTGTTTTTT
clone_size: few; j_call: TRBJ1-5; d_call: .; v_call: TRBV6-5; cdr3_aa: CASSYSVQPGQPQHF; cdr3_nt: TGTGCCAGCAGTTACTCGGTTCAGCCGGGACAGCCCCAGCATTTT
clone_size: .; j_call: TRBJ1-5; d_call: .; v_call: TRBV2; cdr3_aa: CASRVQGLGNQPQHF; cdr3_nt: TGTGCCAGCAGAGTACAGGGCCTCGGCAATCAGCCCCAGCATTTT
clone_size: many; j_call: TRBJ2-7; d_call: .; v_call: TRBV7-2; cdr3_aa: CASSLEQGTEQYF; cdr3_nt: TGTGCCAGCAGCTTAGAACAGGGTACCGAGCAGTACTTC
clone_size: .; j_call: TRBJ1-6; d_call: TRBD1; v_call: TRBV4-3; cdr3_aa: CASSRGPGQGSPLHF; cdr3_nt: TGCGCCAGCAGCCGGGGGCCCGGACAGGGATCACCCCTCCACTTT
clone_size: .; j_call: TRBJ1-5; d_call: TRBD1; v_call: TRBV7-9; cdr3_aa: CASSWTGDNQPQHF; cdr3_nt: TGTGCCAGCAGCTGGACAGGGGACAATCAGCCCCAGCATTTT
clone_size: .; j_call: TRBJ1-1; d_call: .; v_call: TRBV6-1; cdr3_aa: CASSQPGGNTEAFF; cdr3_nt: TGTGCCAGCAGCCAACCCGGAGGAAACACTGAAGCTTTCTTT
clone_size: few; j_call: TRBJ1-4; d_call: .; v_call: TRBV3-1; cdr3_aa: CASSQLGTENEKLFF; cdr3_nt: TGTGCCAGCAGCCAACTAGGGACGGAAAATGAAAAACTGTTTTTT
clone_size: many; j_call: TRBJ1-1; d_call: TRBD1; v_call: TRBV28; cdr3_aa: CASRRRAGGLNTEAFF; cdr3_nt: TGTGCCAGCAGGCGTCGGGCAGGGGGGCTTAACACTGAAGCTTTCTTT
clone_size: many; j_call: TRBJ1-2; d_call: TRBD1; v_call: TRBV2; cdr3_aa: CASSDPGTGDGYTF; cdr3_nt: TGTGCCAGCAGTGACCCCGGGACAGGGGACGGCTACACCTTC
clone_size: few; j_call: TRBJ2-1; d_call: .; v_call: TRBV11-1; cdr3_aa: CASSRRLDLYNEQFF; cdr3_nt: TGTGCCAGCAGCCGCAGACTAGACTTATACAATGAGCAGTTCTTC
clone_size: few; j_call: TRBJ2-1; d_call: TRBD2; v_call: TRBV9; cdr3_aa: CASSEAPGGGILSSYNEQFF; cdr3_nt: TGTGCCAGCAGCGAAGCGCCCGGGGGGGGGATACTGAGCTCCTACAATGAGCAGTTCTTC
clone_size: few; j_call: TRBJ2-3; d_call: TRBD2; v_call: TRBV30; cdr3_aa: CAWSVTSGGTDTQYF; cdr3_nt: TGTGCCTGGAGTGTAACTAGCGGAGGCACAGATACGCAGTATTTT
clone_size: many; j_call: TRBJ2-1; d_call: TRBD2; v_call: TRBV13; cdr3_aa: CASSLGLAKQFF; cdr3_nt: TGTGCCAGCAGCCTTGGACTAGCAAAGCAGTTCTTC
clone_size: many; j_call: TRBJ2-7; d_call: TRBD2; v_call: TRBV18; cdr3_aa: CASPLAGGLLPSYEQYF; cdr3_nt: TGTGCCAGCCCACTAGCGGGAGGGCTACTCCCCTCCTACGAGCAGTACTTC
clone_size: .; j_call: TRBJ2-1; d_call: TRBD2; v_call: TRBV10-3; cdr3_aa: CAISESRTSGRSSYNEQFF; cdr3_nt: TGTGCCATCAGTGAGTCTCGGACTAGCGGCCGCAGCTCCTACAATGAGCAGTTCTTC
clone_size: many; j_call: TRBJ2-7; d_call: TRBD2; v_call: TRBV11-2; cdr3_aa: CASSLGLAGRTSYEQYF; cdr3_nt: TGTGCCAGCAGCTTAGGGCTAGCGGGGCGTACCTCCTACGAGCAGTACTTC